Sequencing of this TCR beta chain was carried out in a study of blood T cell repertoires in COVID-19. Study-wide context: Samples came from the United States, Italy and Spain, spanning acute and convalescent COVID-19. Sample material is recorded as cDNA or gDNA derived from T cells, B-cell-depleted T cells, or PBMCs.

This CDR3 is 14 amino acids long. Trimming stripped 6 bases from V and 7 bases from J, with 13 bases between. Germline CDR1 is MNHEY and CDR2 is SVGAGI. This clone came up once. Original handling: Estimated nucleated cell counts came from reference gene primer amplification. The method was immunoSEQ multiplex PCR; TCRdb's version includes in-frame clones alone and lacks a portion of them. The DNA gave D and trimming, while V, J and clone size come from that table. The sample records some 240,000 clones, about 86% being singletons. This rearrangement joins TRBV6-5 to TRBJ1-6, with a weak D call TRBD1 (5 bases). This sequence was found in a woman older than 75 with acute or convalescent COVID-19. Specimen: peripheral blood. For the CDR3, the DNA is TGTGCCAGCAGGGGGGGGAGGGTAAATTCACCCCTCCACTTT. Translated, it gives CASRGGRVNSPLHF.